This note documents a single T cell receptor beta chain sequence. How the authors handled the data: Counts of nucleated cells, estimated from reference gene primer amplification, were obtained. Profiled with immunoSEQ multiplex PCR; TCRdb holds only in-frame clones, not every one. V, J and clone size are taken as reported in that table, and D and trimming were inferred from the DNA itself. The sample includes more than 90,000 clones, over 65% seen only once; the top ten take 6.2%. The data were obtained in a study of blood T cell repertoires in COVID-19. For the study at large: Samples of COVID-19 (acute and convalescent) were obtained from the United States, Italy and Spain. PBMCs, B-cell-depleted T cells, or T cells were the source of the cDNA or gDNA that made up the material.

V was clipped by 3 bases and J by 5 bases, with 11 bases between them. CDR1 and CDR2 (germline): SGHRS, YFSETQ. The CDR3 extends over 13 amino acids. The TCR sequence derives from a man in his 70s with acute or convalescent COVID-19. The genes are TRBV5-1 and TRBJ1-1; D gene uncertain. Sequencing was carried out using peripheral blood. For the CDR3, the DNA is TGCGCCAGCAGCTCACGGTCCGCGACTGAAGCTTTCTTT. Translating it yields CASSSRSATEAFF.